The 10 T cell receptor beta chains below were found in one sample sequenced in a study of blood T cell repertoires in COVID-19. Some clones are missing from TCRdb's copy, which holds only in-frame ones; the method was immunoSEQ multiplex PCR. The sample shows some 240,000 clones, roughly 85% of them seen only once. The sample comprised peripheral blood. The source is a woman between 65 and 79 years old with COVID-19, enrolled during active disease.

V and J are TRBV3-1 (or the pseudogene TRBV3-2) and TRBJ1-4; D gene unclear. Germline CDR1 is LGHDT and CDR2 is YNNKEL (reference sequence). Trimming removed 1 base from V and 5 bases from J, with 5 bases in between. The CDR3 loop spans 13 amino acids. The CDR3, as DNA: TGTGCCAGCAGCCAAGCTTTCAATGAAAAACTGTTTTTT. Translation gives CASSQAFNEKLFF.

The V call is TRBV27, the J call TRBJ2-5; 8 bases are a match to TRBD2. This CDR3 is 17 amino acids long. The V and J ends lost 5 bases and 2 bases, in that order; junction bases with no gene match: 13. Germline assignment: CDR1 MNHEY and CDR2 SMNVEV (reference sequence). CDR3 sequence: CASSQTSSGPDQETQYF. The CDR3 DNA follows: TGTGCCAGCAGTCAAACCTCTAGCGGGCCGGATCAAGAGACCCAGTACTTC.

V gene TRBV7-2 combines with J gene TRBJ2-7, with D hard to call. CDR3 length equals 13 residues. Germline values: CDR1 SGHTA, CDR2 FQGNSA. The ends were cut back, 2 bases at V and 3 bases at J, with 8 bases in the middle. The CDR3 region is CASSLSTDYEQYF. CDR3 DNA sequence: TGTGCCAGCAGCTTAAGTACAGACTACGAGCAGTACTTC.

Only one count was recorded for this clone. Here the CDR3 reads CASSTTGGGQPQHF. The DNA of the CDR3 is TGTGCCAGCAGTACGACAGGGGGCGGTCAGCCCCAGCATTTT. This sequence joins TRBV6-2 or TRBV6-3 and TRBJ1-5; 10 positions match TRBD1. Germline V gene sequence: CDR1 MNHEY, CDR2 SVGEGT. Trimming took 5 bases from V and 6 from J; bases not matched to a gene: 4. This CDR3 comprises 14 residues.

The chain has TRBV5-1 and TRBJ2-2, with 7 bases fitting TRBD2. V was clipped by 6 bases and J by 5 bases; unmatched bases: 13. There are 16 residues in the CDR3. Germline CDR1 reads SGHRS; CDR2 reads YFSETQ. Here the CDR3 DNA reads TGCGCCAGCACTCTCTCAGGCGGGGGAGATACCGGGGAGCTGTTTTTT. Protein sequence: CASTLSGGGDTGELFF.

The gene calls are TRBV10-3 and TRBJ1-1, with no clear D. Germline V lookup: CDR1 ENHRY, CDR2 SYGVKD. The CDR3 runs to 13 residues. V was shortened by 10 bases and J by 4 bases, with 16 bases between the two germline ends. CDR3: CATTGEARTEAFF. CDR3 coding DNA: TGTGCCACCACTGGGGAGGCGCGCACTGAAGCTTTCTTT.

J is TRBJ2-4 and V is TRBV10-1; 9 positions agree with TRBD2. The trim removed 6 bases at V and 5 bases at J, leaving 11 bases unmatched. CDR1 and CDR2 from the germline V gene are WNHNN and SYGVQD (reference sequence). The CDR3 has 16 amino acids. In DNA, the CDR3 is TGCGCCAGCAGAAAGAGGGGCGGGGGGGCCGAAAACATTCAGTACTTC. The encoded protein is CASRKRGGGAENIQYF.

CDR3: CASTERRDSYGYTF. The DNA for the CDR3 is TGTGCCAGTACCGAGAGGCGGGACAGCTATGGCTACACCTTC. This chain joins TRBV19 and TRBJ1-2, with TRBD1 identical over 7 bases. This CDR3 has 14 amino acids. CDR1 is LNHDA and CDR2 is SQIVND in the germline V gene (reference sequence). J lost 4 bases, V lost 7 bases, and 9 bases had no gene match.

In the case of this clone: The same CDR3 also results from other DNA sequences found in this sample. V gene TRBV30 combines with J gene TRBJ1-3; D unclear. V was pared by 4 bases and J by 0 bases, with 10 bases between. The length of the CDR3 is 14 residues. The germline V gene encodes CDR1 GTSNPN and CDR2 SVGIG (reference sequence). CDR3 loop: CAWTRGYSGNTIYF. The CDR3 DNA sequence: TGTGCCTGGACGCGCGGGTACTCTGGAAACACCATATATTTT.

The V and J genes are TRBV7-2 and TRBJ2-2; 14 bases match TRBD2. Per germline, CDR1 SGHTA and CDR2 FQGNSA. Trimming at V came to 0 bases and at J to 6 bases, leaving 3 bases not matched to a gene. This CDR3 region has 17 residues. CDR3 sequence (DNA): TGTGCCAGCAGCTTAGCTGGACTAGCGGGAGGTTCCGGGGAGCTGTTTTTT. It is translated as CASSLAGLAGGSGELFF.